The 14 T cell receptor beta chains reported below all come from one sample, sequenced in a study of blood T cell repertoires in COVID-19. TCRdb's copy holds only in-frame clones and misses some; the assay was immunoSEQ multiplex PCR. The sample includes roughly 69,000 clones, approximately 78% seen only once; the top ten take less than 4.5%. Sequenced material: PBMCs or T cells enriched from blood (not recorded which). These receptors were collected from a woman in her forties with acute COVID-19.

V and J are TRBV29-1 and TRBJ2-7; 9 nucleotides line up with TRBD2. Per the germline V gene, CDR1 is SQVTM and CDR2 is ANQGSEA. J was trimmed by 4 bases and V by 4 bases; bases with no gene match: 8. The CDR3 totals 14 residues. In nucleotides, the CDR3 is TGCAGCGTTGTGAGCGGGAGGCCCCCGTACGAGCAGTACTTC. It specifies CSVVSGRPPYEQYF.

Written as DNA, the CDR3 is TGTGCCAGCAGTCGGCCGGGGGTCTACGAGCAGTACTTC. It translates to CASSRPGVYEQYF. The chain links TRBV6-6 to TRBJ2-7; the D gene is possibly TRBD2 (6 bases). The V and J ends lost 5 bases and 3 bases respectively, with 11 bases between them. The CDR3 runs 13 residues. Germline values: CDR1 MNHNY, CDR2 SVGAGI (reference sequence).

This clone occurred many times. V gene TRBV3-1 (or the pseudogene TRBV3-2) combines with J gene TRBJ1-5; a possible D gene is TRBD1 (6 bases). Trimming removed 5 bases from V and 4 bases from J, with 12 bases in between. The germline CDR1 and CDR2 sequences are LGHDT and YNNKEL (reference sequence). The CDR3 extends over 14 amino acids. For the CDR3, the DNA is TGTGCCAGCAGCGGGGGACAAGCAAATCAGCCCCAGCATTTT. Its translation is CASSGGQANQPQHF.

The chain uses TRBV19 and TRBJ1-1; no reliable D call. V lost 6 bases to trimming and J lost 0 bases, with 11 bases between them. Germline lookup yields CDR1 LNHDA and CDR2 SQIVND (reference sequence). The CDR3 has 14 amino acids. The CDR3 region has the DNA TGTGCCAGTAGCCCAGGCCTCATGAACACTGAAGCTTTCTTT. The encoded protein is CASSPGLMNTEAFF.

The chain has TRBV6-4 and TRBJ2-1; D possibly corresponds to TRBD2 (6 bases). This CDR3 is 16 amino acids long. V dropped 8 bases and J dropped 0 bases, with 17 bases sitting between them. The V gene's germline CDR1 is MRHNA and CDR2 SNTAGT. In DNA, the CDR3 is TGTGCCAGCCCGAGGGAGGTCGGAAGCTCCTACAATGAGCAGTTCTTC. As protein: CASPREVGSSYNEQFF.

CDR3 nucleotides: TGTGCCAGCTCACCAATCCCGGCGGGACCGAGGGTTTCTGGAAACACCATATATTTT. Its translation: CASSPIPAGPRVSGNTIYF. The chain links TRBV18 to TRBJ1-3; TRBD1 might be the D (5 bases). V gave up 2 bases and J gave up 1 base, with 21 bases separating them. Germline CDR1 and CDR2: KGHSH and LQKENI. The CDR3 is 19 residues long.

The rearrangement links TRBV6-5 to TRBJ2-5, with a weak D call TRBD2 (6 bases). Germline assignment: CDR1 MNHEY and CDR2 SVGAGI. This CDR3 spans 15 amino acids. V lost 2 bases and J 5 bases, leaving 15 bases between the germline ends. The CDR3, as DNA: TGTGCCAGCAGTTACCGGGGGACCGGACGGGAGACCCAGTACTTC. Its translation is CASSYRGTGRETQYF.

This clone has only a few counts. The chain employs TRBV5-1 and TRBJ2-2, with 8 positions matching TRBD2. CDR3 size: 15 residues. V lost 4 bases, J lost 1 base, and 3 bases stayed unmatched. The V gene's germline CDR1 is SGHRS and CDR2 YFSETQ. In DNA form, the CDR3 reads TGCGCCAGCAGCCCACTAGCGGAGAACACCGGGGAGCTGTTTTTT. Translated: CASSPLAENTGELFF.

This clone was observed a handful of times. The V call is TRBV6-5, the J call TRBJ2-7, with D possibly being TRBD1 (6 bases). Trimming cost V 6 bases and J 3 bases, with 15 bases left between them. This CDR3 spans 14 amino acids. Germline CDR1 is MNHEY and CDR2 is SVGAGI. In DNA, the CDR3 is TGTGCCAGCAGCCCCTCTAGGGACAACTACGAGCAGTACGTC. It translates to CASSPSRDNYEQYV.

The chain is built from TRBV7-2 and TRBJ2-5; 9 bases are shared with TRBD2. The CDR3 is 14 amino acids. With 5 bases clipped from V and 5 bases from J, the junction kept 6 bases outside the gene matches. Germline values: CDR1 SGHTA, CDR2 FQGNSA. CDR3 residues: CASSPGLAMETQYF. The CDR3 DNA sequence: TGTGCCAGCAGCCCAGGACTAGCGATGGAGACCCAGTACTTC.

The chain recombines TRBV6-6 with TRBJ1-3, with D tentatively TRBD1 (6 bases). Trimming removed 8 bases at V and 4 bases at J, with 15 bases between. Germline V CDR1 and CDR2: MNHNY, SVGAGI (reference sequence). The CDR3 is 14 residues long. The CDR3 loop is CASVAGARGNTIYF. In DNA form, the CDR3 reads TGTGCCAGCGTTGCGGGGGCGAGGGGAAACACCATATATTTT.

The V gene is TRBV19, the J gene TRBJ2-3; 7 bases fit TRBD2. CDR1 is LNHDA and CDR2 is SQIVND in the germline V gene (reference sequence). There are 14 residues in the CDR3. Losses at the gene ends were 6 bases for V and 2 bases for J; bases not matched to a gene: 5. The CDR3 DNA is TGTGCCAGTAGGCCAGCGGGACCCACAGATACGCAGTATTTT. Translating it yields CASRPAGPTDTQYF.

The CDR3: CASSPLRLAGGQETQYF. The CDR3 DNA is TGTGCCAGCAGCCCACTAAGGCTAGCGGGGGGGCAAGAGACCCAGTACTTC. This chain uses TRBV14 with TRBJ2-5, with TRBD2 matching 12 bases. This CDR3 comprises 17 residues. From germline, CDR1 is SGHDN and CDR2 FVKESK. The V and J ends lost 4 bases and 2 bases, in that order; junction bases with no gene match: 8.

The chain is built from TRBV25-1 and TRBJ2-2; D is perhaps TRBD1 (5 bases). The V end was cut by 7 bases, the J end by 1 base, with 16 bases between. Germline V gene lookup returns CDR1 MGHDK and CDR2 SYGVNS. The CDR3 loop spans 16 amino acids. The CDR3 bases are TGTGCCAGCACCCCATCCCCGACAGAGAACACCGGGGAGCTGTTTTTT. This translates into CASTPSPTENTGELFF.